This record looks at one T cell receptor beta chain sequence and its context. Its antigen is as yet unknown. These data belong to a study of cytomegalovirus exposure and HLA in healthy donors. Germline lookup yields CDR1 MDHEN and CDR2 SYDVKM. The V gene lost 10 bases and the J gene lost 11 bases, with 17 bases spanning the gap. This CDR3 region has 11 residues. Study results and limitations: The authors reported that TCR beta sequences could predict HLA-A and HLA-B alleles. These predictions were accurate for most subjects in the first cohort.

Use of 60 Vbeta and 13 Jbeta primers characterized the PCR. Produced via immunoSEQ multiplex PCR; TCRdb's table is partial and in-frame only. This table has under 200,000 clones, roughly 83% appearing once. The chain is built from TRBV28 and TRBJ1-1, with D maybe TRBD1 (5 bases). Sequenced sample: PBMCs. The receptor's source is a woman in her forties or fifties in good health and CMV-seronegative. The CDR3 nucleotides read TGTGCCACCGAACGGGGGGGGAAGGCTTTCTTT. Its protein is CATERGGKAFF.